The TCR beta chain under discussion was sequenced for a study of T cells after yellow fever vaccination. TCRdb reanalysed the 5' RACE reads using MiXCR and keeps one entry per CDR3 protein. Among about 170,000 distinct CDR3 sequences listed, approximately 6.2% were seen once. The CDR3 sequence is 14 residues long. Germline V gene sequence: CDR1 DFQATT, CDR2 SNEGSKA (reference sequence). The ends were cut back, 0 bases at V and 1 base at J, with 7 bases in the middle. The table lists this clonotype with a few counts. This TCR was sampled from a man between 18 and 35 years old who received the YFV17D yellow fever vaccine. The sample was CD4+ T cells sorted from PBMCs, taken on the day of the first yellow fever vaccination. This sequence joins TRBV20-1 and TRBJ2-4, with D hard to call. CDR3 coding DNA: TGCAGTGCTAGAGAGGGGTCGGCCAAAAACATTCAGTACTTC. Its translation: CSAREGSAKNIQYF.